This T cell receptor (beta chain) was identified during a study of coeliac disease. Study results and limitations: Of coeliac lamina propria samples, about 45% of the 18 held published gliadin-specific TRB sequences, versus 1 of 6 controls. Lamina propria and intraepithelial cell fractions may contain each other's cells. Largely private TRB repertoires meant most sequences were sample-unique. Control samples showed higher TRB and TRG clonality than intraepithelial and lamina propria samples in active celiac disease.

The CDR3 is 14 amino acids. Losses at the gene ends were 5 bases for V and 4 bases for J; bases not matched to a gene: 3. Per the germline V gene, CDR1 is LNHDA and CDR2 is SQIVND (reference sequence). A remark on this clone: Its specificity is unknown.

Clones were read by immunoSEQ multiplex PCR, and TCRdb kept only the in-frame ones, dropping some. This sample has several thousand clones, with 72% found just once. Sequenced material: lymphocytes from the gut lamina propria. The TCR sequence derives from a man aged 18-30 years with celiac disease on a gluten-free diet. V gene TRBV19 combines with J gene TRBJ2-1, with TRBD1 identical over 9 bases. The DNA for the CDR3 is TGTGCCAGTAGTGGACAGGGGAAGTACAATGAGCAGTTCTTC. Its protein product is CASSGQGKYNEQFF.